The T cell receptor beta chain described here comes from a study of siplizumab effects on memory and regulatory T cells. Findings of the study overall: Suppressive activity of Tregs proliferating in siplizumab cultures remained unconfirmed. Fewer alloreactive sequences mapped to unstimulated CD4+ memory cells under siplizumab.

Each sample yielded around 10^5 assayed TCR templates. TCRdb's table, derived via immunoSEQ multiplex PCR, lists solely in-frame clones and lacks some. Of roughly 100,000 clones listed, roughly 96% were seen once; the top ten hold less than 0.035%. The CDR3 runs to 15 residues. CDR1 is LNHDA, CDR2 SQIVND, per germline (reference sequence). The ends were cut back, 7 bases at V and 4 bases at J, with 19 bases in the middle. Worth noting for this clone: Its specificity is unknown.

The TCR was taken from a human donor in good health. This chain joins TRBV19 and TRBJ1-1, with D perhaps matching TRBD1 (5 bases). The sequenced sample consisted of naive CD4+ T cells sorted from blood. DNA for the CDR3: TGTGCCAGTAAAATGGGTGGGGCAGTTCGCACTGAAGCTTTCTTT. It translates to CASKMGGAVRTEAFF.